The clone carrying this T cell receptor (beta chain) was detected once. Per germline, CDR1 MNHNY and CDR2 SVGAGI (reference sequence). Trimming removed 5 bases at V and 0 bases at J, with 14 bases between. The CDR3 has 16 amino acids. The TCR beta repertoire was assessed by survey-level immunoSEQ sequencing. TCRdb keeps only in-frame clones here, not all; method: immunoSEQ multiplex PCR. The sample lists 68,000 or so clones, over 85% occurring once. The chain carries TRBV6-6 and TRBJ1-5, with a possible D match to TRBD1 (5 bases). The sequencing sample was made of PBMCs. The clonotype was recovered from a man aged 35 to 55 with rheumatoid arthritis. The CDR3 DNA is TGTGCCAGCAGTCCACGGGTGGGACCTAGCAATCAGCCCCAGCATTTT. As protein: CASSPRVGPSNQPQHF.